This TCR beta chain was sequenced during a study of T cells expressing NK-cell markers. Study context: Seropositivity for HCMV was found in seven of the eight sequenced donors, with one seronegative.

Study-wide results and limits: Similarly, these clonotypes led the CD3+CD56-NKG2C+ fraction as well in a handful of donors.

TCRdb reprocessed the 5' RACE reads; each CDR3 protein has one entry and no DNA is given. Its table records hundreds of thousands of distinct CDR3 sequences. CDR3 length: 16 amino acids. Germline values: CDR1 DFQATT, CDR2 SNEGSKA (reference sequence). Regarding this clonotype: Antigen specificity is unknown.

This sequence was found in a woman aged 18 to 75 in good health. The rearrangement uses TRBV20-1 and TRBJ1-4. The sequencing input was blood T cells: a sorted CD56 or NKG2C T cell subset, CD4+ or CD8+ T cells, or bulk PBMC T cells (not recorded which). The CDR3 loop reads CSARDAGGGSSEKLFF.